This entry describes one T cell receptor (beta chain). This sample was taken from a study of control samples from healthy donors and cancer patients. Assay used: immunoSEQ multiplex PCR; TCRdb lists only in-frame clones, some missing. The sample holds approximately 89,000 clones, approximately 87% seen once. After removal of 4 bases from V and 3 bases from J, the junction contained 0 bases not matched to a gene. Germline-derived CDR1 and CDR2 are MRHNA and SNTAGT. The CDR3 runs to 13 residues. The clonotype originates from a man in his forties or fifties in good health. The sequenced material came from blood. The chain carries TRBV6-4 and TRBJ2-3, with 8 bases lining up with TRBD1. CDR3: CASSGTGTDTQYF. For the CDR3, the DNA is TGTGCCAGCAGTGGGACAGGGACAGATACGCAGTATTTT.